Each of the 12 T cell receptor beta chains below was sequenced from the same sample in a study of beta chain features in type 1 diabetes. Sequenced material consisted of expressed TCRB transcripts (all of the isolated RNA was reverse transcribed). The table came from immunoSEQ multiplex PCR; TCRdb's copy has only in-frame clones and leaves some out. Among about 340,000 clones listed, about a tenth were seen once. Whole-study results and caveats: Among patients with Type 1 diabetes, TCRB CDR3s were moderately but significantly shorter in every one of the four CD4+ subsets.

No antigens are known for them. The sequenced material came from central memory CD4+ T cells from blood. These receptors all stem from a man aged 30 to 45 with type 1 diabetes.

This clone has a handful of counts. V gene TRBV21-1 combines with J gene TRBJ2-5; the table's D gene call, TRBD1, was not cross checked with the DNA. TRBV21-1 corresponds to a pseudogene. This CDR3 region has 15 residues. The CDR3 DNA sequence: TGTGCCAGCAGCGGCCGACAGGGAACACAAGAGACCCAGTACTTC. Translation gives CASSGRQGTQETQYF.

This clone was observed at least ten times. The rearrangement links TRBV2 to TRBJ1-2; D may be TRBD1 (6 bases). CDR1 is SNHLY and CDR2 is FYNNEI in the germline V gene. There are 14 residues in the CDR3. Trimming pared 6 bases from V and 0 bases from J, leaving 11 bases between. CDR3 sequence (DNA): TGTGCCAGCAGACAGGGTGAAGCTAACTATGGCTACACCTTC. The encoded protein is CASRQGEANYGYTF.

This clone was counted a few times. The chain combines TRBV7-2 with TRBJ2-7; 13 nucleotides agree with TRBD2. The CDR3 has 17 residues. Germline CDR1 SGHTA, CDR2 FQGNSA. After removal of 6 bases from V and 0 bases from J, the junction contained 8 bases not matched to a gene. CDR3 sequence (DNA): TGTGCCAGCAGAAGACTAGCGGGGGGTTCTAGCTCCTACGAGCAGTACTTC. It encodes CASRRLAGGSSSYEQYF.

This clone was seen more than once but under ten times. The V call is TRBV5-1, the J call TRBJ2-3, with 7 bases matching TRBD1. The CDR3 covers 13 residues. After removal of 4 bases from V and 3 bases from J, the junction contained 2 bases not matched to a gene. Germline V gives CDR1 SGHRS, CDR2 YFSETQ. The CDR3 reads CASSEGQTDTQYF. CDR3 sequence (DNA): TGCGCCAGCAGCGAGGGACAGACAGATACGCAGTATTTT.

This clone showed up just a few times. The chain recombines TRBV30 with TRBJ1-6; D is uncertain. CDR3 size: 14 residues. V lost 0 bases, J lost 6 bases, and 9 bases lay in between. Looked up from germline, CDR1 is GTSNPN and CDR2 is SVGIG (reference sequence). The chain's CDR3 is CAWSVPHSNSPLHF. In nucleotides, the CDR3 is TGTGCCTGGAGTGTACCTCACAGTAATTCACCCCTCCACTTT. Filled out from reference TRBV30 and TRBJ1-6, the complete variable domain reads SQTIHQWPATLVQPVGSPLSLECTVEGTSNPNLYWYRQAAGRGLQLLFYSVGIGQISSEVPQNLSASRPQDRQFILSSKKLLLSDSGFYLCAWSVPHSNSPLHFGNGTRLTVT.

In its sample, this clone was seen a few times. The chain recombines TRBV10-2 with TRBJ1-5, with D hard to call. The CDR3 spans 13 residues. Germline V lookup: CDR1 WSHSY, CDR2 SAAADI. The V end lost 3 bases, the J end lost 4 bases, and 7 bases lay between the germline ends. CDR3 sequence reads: CASSESINQPQHF. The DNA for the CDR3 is TGCGCCAGCAGTGAATCGATTAATCAGCCCCAGCATTTT.

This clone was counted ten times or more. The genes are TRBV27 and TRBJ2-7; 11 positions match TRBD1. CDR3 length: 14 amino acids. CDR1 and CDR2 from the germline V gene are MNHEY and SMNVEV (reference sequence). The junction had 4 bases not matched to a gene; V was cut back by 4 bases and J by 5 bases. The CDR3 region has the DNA TGTGCCAGCAGTTCCAGGACAGGGGGCGACGAGCAGTACTTC. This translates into CASSSRTGGDEQYF.

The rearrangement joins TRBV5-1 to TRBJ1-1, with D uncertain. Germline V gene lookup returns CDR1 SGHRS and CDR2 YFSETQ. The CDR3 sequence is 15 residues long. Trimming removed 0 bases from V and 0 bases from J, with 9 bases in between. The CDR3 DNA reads TGCGCCAGCAGCTTGGAGGCAGTCATGAACACTGAAGCTTTCTTT. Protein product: CASSLEAVMNTEAFF.

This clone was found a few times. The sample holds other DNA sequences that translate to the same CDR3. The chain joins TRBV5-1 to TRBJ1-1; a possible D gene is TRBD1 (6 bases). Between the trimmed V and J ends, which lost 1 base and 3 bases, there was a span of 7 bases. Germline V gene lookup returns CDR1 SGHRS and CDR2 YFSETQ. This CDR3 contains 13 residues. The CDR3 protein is CASSLRGDTEAFF. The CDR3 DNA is TGCGCCAGCAGCTTGAGGGGGGACACTGAAGCTTTCTTT.

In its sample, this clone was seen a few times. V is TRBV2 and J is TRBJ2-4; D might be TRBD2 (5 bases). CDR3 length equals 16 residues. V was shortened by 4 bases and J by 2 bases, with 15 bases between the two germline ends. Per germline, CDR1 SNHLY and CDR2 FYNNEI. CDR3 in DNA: TGTGCCAGCAGTGGAGCCCAAAGCGGATCCAAAAACATTCAGTACTTC. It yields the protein CASSGAQSGSKNIQYF.

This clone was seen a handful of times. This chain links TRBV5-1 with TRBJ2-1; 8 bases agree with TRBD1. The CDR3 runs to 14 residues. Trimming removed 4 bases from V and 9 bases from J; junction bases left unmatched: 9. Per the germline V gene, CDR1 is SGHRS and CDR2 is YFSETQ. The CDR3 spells CASSPPSDRGEQFF. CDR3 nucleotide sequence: TGCGCCAGCAGCCCTCCATCTGACAGGGGTGAGCAGTTCTTC.

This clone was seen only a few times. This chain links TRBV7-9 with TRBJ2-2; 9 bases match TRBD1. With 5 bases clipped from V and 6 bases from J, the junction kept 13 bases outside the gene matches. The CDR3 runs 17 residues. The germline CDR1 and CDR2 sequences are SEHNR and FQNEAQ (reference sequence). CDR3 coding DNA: TGTGCCAGCAGCCGCGCACTGGGGACAGGGTCTGCCGGGGAGCTGTTTTTT. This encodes CASSRALGTGSAGELFF.